This T cell receptor beta chain was sequenced for a study of blood T cell repertoires in COVID-19. Whole-study context: The origin of the acute and convalescent COVID-19 samples was the United States, Italy and Spain. The cDNA or gDNA used as material had been derived from T cells, B-cell-depleted T cells, or PBMCs.

Germline CDR1 is SGHNT and CDR2 is YYREEE (reference sequence). J was trimmed by 0 bases and V by 0 bases; bases with no gene match: 2. The CDR3 is made up of 16 amino acids. As originally analysed: It was from reference gene primer amplification that nucleated cell counts were estimated. The method was immunoSEQ multiplex PCR; TCRdb's version includes in-frame clones alone and lacks a portion of them. D and trimming come from the DNA, and the V and J calls and clone size come from that table. Among roughly 250,000 clones listed, 85% to 90% were seen once. This clone was seen once. This sequence was found in a middle-aged woman with acute or convalescent COVID-19. The chain couples TRBV5-4 to TRBJ1-3; TRBD1 agrees at 8 bases. The sequenced sample was peripheral blood. CDR3 in DNA: TGTGCCAGCAGCTTGGACAGGGGGATCTCTGGAAACACCATATATTTT. Its translation is CASSLDRGISGNTIYF.